The 31 T cell receptor beta chains below come from one sample, sequenced in a study of T-cell memory formation after mild COVID-19 listed by TCRdb under 2021. The protocol used for the library was 5' RACE. Sequencing took place on an Illumina NovaSeq 6000. TCRdb reran the public reads through fastp at Q25 and MiXCR, keeping productive beta chains. Each CDR3 protein appears once, grouped with its most common genes and DNA. The sample records approximately 230,000 distinct CDR3 sequences, about 17% of which are singletons. The top ten clonotypes cover approximately 3.5% of the sample. The sample was PBMCs or a T cell subset sorted from them (not recorded which). These receptors were taken from a man younger than 30 who had mild COVID-19 (a few samples of this study predate the infection). The sample titles of this study are shuffled in the database, so cell type and time point are left out; the donor was told from shared clones.

The CDR3 protein is CASSPGIRYSNQPQHF. In DNA, the CDR3 is TGTGCCAGCTCACCGGGGATACGCTATAGCAATCAGCCCCAGCATTTT. This chain uses TRBV18 with TRBJ1-5; D gene unclear. Germline CDR1 reads KGHSH; CDR2 reads LQKENI. The CDR3 runs 16 residues. V was cut by 3 bases and J by 0 bases, with 12 bases left in between.

This clonotype was observed a handful of times. This rearrangement joins TRBV7-2 to TRBJ1-2; no clear D gene. The CDR3 has 14 amino acids. The germline V gene encodes CDR1 SGHTA and CDR2 FQGNSA. Trimming removed 4 bases at V and 5 bases at J, with 14 bases between. CDR3 sequence (DNA): TGTGCCAGCAGCTCCGTCAGAGGTGTGTATGGCTACACCTTC. Residues: CASSSVRGVYGYTF.

The chain links TRBV11-1 to TRBJ1-6; TRBD1 aligns across 7 bases. Trimming removed 5 bases from V and 6 bases from J; junction bases left unmatched: 7. The V gene's germline CDR1 is SGHAT and CDR2 FQDESV (reference sequence). There are 15 residues in the CDR3. The CDR3 is CASSTQGEGNSPLHF. In nucleotides, the CDR3 is TGTGCCAGCAGCACCCAGGGGGAGGGTAATTCACCCCTCCACTTT.

This chain links TRBV7-8 with TRBJ2-7; tentative D call: TRBD1 (6 bases). The germline gives CDR1 SGHVS, CDR2 FQNEAQ. The V end was cut by 0 bases, the J end by 2 bases, with 11 bases between. The CDR3 runs 15 residues. CDR3 coding DNA: TGTGCCAGCAGCTTAGCGACAGGTATTACCTACGAGCAGTACGTC. It codes for CASSLATGITYEQYV.

This sequence joins TRBV5-1 and TRBJ2-3; D not certain. Trimming pared 5 bases from V and 0 bases from J, leaving 19 bases between. The CDR3 extends over 17 amino acids. Germline V CDR1 and CDR2: SGHRS, YFSETQ. CDR3 nucleotides: TGCGCCAGCAGTCCCGGCGGTATGCGCGCTAGCACAGATACGCAGTATTTT. Its translation is CASSPGGMRASTDTQYF.

This clonotype has only a few counts. This sequence joins TRBV5-6 and TRBJ1-5; 9 bases are a match to TRBD1. After removal of 1 base from V and 7 bases from J, the junction contained 3 bases not matched to a gene. CDR1 is SGHDT and CDR2 is YYEEEE in the germline V gene. CDR3 length equals 14 residues. The CDR3 nucleotides read TGTGCCAGCAGCTTGTGGGACAGGGTCCAGCCCCAGCATTTT. Residues: CASSLWDRVQPQHF.

This clonotype was observed a few times. J is TRBJ1-2 and V is TRBV4-2, with D unclear. The length of the CDR3 is 12 residues. Trimming removed 1 base from V and 8 bases from J, with 8 bases in between. Looked up from germline, CDR1 is LGHNA and CDR2 is YNFKEQ. Here the CDR3 DNA reads TGTGCCAGCAGCCAAGGGGAAGGGGGCTACACCTTC. It yields the protein CASSQGEGGYTF.

This clonotype was detected ten times or more. The chain is built from TRBV7-2 and TRBJ2-3, with D unclear. The V end lost 1 base, the J end lost 5 bases, and 10 bases lay between the germline ends. The CDR3 consists of 14 residues. Per germline, CDR1 SGHTA and CDR2 FQGNSA. Written as DNA, the CDR3 is TGTGCCAGCAGCTTAGACGGATCGAGAGATACGCAGTATTTT. This encodes CASSLDGSRDTQYF.

This clonotype was seen a handful of times. The rearrangement joins TRBV7-6 to TRBJ2-7, with a weak D call TRBD2 (5 bases). Germline assignment: CDR1 SGHVS and CDR2 FNYEAQ. The CDR3 has 14 residues. Deletions cut 5 bases from V and 7 bases from J, with 18 bases between. In DNA form, the CDR3 reads TGTGCCAGCAGCCCCAGCAACCCGACGGGGGAGCAGTACTTC. Encoded protein: CASSPSNPTGEQYF.

The genes are TRBV9 and TRBJ2-3; D may correspond to TRBD1 or TRBD2 (7 bases each). This CDR3 spans 14 amino acids. V was shortened by 4 bases and J by 5 bases, with 14 bases between the two germline ends. Per the germline V gene, CDR1 is SGDLS and CDR2 is YYNGEE. DNA of the CDR3: TGTGCCAGCAGCAGGACCAGGGGGGGAGATACGCAGTATTTT. Protein: CASSRTRGGDTQYF.

V usage is TRBV29-1 and J usage is TRBJ2-7; no clear D. The CDR3 loop spans 14 amino acids. V lost 5 bases to trimming and J lost 4 bases, with 18 bases between them. Germline V gives CDR1 SQVTM, CDR2 ANQGSEA. CDR3 bases: TGCAGCGTTCGCTATGGTCTTGGGGAATACGAGCAGTACTTC. As protein: CSVRYGLGEYEQYF.

This clonotype has just a few counts. The rearrangement uses TRBV7-2 and TRBJ1-4; D unresolved. Per germline, CDR1 SGHTA and CDR2 FQGNSA. The V end was cut by 5 bases, the J end by 6 bases, with 16 bases between. The length of the CDR3 is 15 residues. The CDR3 is CASSRFRIGDEKLFF. The CDR3 DNA reads TGTGCCAGCAGCCGGTTCAGGATAGGTGATGAAAAACTGTTTTTT.

The chain is built from TRBV25-1 and TRBJ1-2; D not certain. The V and J ends lost 2 bases and 0 bases respectively, with 7 bases between them. CDR1 is MGHDK, CDR2 SYGVNS, per germline. This CDR3 has 14 amino acids. For the CDR3, the DNA is TGTGCCAGCAGTGAAGCACCGGCTAACTATGGCTACACCTTC. Protein product: CASSEAPANYGYTF.

This clonotype showed up just a few times. Written as DNA, the CDR3 is TGCAGTGCTAGACGTGGACAGGGTGGCACCGGGGAGCTGTTTTTT. It is translated as CSARRGQGGTGELFF. V and J are TRBV20-1 and TRBJ2-2; TRBD1 agrees at 8 bases. J lost 4 bases, V lost 2 bases, and 6 bases had no gene match. Germline loops: CDR1 DFQATT, CDR2 SNEGSKA (reference sequence). This CDR3 is 15 amino acids long.

This clonotype was seen a handful of times. The chain couples TRBV10-3 to TRBJ2-2, with a possible D match to TRBD2 (6 bases). CDR1 and CDR2 from the germline V gene are ENHRY and SYGVKD. The CDR3 has 14 amino acids. V lost 8 bases, J lost 0 bases, and 10 bases lay in between. In nucleotides, the CDR3 is TGTGCCATCGCCCCGGGGGCGAACACCGGGGAGCTGTTTTTT. Protein: CAIAPGANTGELFF.

This chain joins TRBV28 and TRBJ1-3; D gene unclear. The CDR3 is made up of 15 amino acids. V lost 2 bases, J lost 3 bases, and 11 bases lay in between. CDR1 MDHEN and CDR2 SYDVKM come from the germline V gene. Here the CDR3 reads CASSLPEFGGNTIYF. The CDR3 DNA follows: TGTGCCAGCAGTTTACCGGAGTTCGGTGGAAACACCATATATTTT.

The chain has TRBV28 and TRBJ2-2; TRBD1 matches 7 bases. V lost 5 bases to trimming and J lost 1 base; unmatched junction nucleotides: 7. In germline, CDR1 is MDHEN, CDR2 SYDVKM. The CDR3 totals 16 residues. The CDR3 sequence is CASSGRDSMNTGELFF. The CDR3 DNA sequence: TGTGCCAGCAGTGGCCGGGACAGTATGAACACCGGGGAGCTGTTTTTT.

The gene calls are TRBV11-2 and TRBJ2-3, with a weak D call TRBD1 (6 bases). The germline V gene encodes CDR1 SGHAT and CDR2 FQNNGV. There are 18 residues in the CDR3. Trimming took 1 base from V and 1 from J, leaving 18 bases between them. CDR3: CASSLGVISGVGTDTQYF. As DNA, the CDR3 is TGTGCCAGCAGCTTAGGAGTTATTTCAGGGGTTGGCACAGATACGCAGTATTTT.

In DNA, the CDR3 is TGTGCCAGCAGTTACTCACCCCAGGGGAAGGTCAATCAGCCCCAGCATTTT. Translation: CASSYSPQGKVNQPQHF. The rearrangement uses TRBV6-6 and TRBJ1-5; D possibly corresponds to TRBD1 (6 bases). CDR3 size: 17 residues. The V gene's germline CDR1 is MNHNY and CDR2 SVGAGI (reference sequence). Trimming left V 0 bases short and J 3 bases short, with 15 bases between.

The chain recombines TRBV5-1 with TRBJ1-3; D uncertain. The CDR3 loop spans 12 amino acids. CDR1 SGHRS and CDR2 YFSETQ come from the germline V gene. Trimming left V 5 bases short and J 4 bases short, with 7 bases between. The CDR3 DNA reads TGCGCCAGCAGGGGAGACGGAAACACCATATATTTT. This encodes CASRGDGNTIYF.

The V gene is TRBV20-1, the J gene TRBJ2-6; D unresolved. Between the trimmed V and J ends, which lost 3 bases and 2 bases, there was a span of 5 bases. The CDR3 has 13 residues. In germline, CDR1 is DFQATT, CDR2 SNEGSKA (reference sequence). The CDR3 DNA is TGCAGTGCTAGCTCCCCTGGGGCCAACGTCCTGACTTTC. Residues: CSASSPGANVLTF.

The V and J genes are TRBV9 and TRBJ1-2; D uncertain. The CDR3 contains 12 residues. Germline loops: CDR1 SGDLS, CDR2 YYNGEE. V lost 3 bases to trimming and J lost 4 bases, with 7 bases between them. Here the CDR3 DNA reads TGTGCCAGCAGCGCCCTATCCTATGGCTACACCTTC. Amino acid sequence: CASSALSYGYTF.

This clonotype was picked up a small number of times. This chain joins TRBV5-5 and TRBJ2-7, with D perhaps TRBD1 (6 bases). V lost 2 bases, J lost 6 bases, and 15 bases lay in between. This CDR3 has 14 amino acids. Germline CDR1 and CDR2: SGHKS and YYEKEE (reference sequence). CDR3 nucleotides: TGTGCCAGCAGCTTTCAGGGACACATCCTCGAGCAGTACTTC. Protein product: CASSFQGHILEQYF.

In regard to this clonotype: A much larger clonotype is one base distant, so this may be a read error. This rearrangement joins TRBV5-1 to TRBJ2-5; TRBD1 or TRBD2 may be the D gene (6 bases each). V was cut by 3 bases and J by 3 bases, with 12 bases left in between. CDR3 size: 14 residues. Germline CDR1 and CDR2: SGHRS and YFSETQ. This chain's CDR3 is CASSWGAVEETQYF. The CDR3 DNA follows: TGCGCCAGCAGCTGGGGGGCAGTAGAAGAGACCCAGTACTTC.

This clonotype has just a few counts. V gene TRBV12-3 or TRBV12-4 combines with J gene TRBJ1-2; D not resolved. The V gene lost 5 bases and the J gene lost 7 bases, with 17 bases spanning the gap. The CDR3 is made up of 14 amino acids. The CDR3 region is CASSPGREQRGYTF. The DNA for the CDR3 is TGTGCCAGCAGTCCCGGACGGGAGCAGCGTGGCTACACCTTC.

This clonotype was detected only a few times. The gene calls are TRBV30 and TRBJ1-5; D ambiguous. The CDR3 has 13 residues. CDR1 is GTSNPN, CDR2 SVGIG, per germline (reference sequence). Between the trimmed V and J ends, which lost 0 bases and 2 bases, there was a span of 5 bases. CDR3 sequence: CAWSVVGNQPQHF. Written as DNA, the CDR3 is TGTGCCTGGAGTGTAGTGGGCAATCAGCCCCAGCATTTT.

This clonotype was observed a few times. This sequence joins TRBV9 and TRBJ2-7, with 7 bases identical to TRBD2. Germline V gene data show CDR1 as SGDLS and CDR2 as YYNGEE. CDR3 size: 14 residues. V lost 5 bases and J lost 0; bases outside the gene matches: 5. The CDR3 spells CASSPSGDSYEQYF. Here the CDR3 DNA reads TGTGCCAGCAGTCCGAGCGGGGACTCCTACGAGCAGTACTTC. Using reference TRBV9 and TRBJ2-7 for the parts outside the CDR3, the full variable domain is DSGVTQTPKHLITATGQRVTLRCSPRSGDLSVYWYQQSLDQGLQFLIQYYNGEERAKGNILERFSAQQFPDLHSELNLSSLELGDSALYFCASSPSGDSYEQYFGPGTRLTVT.

This clonotype was detected only a few times. The V and J genes are TRBV4-1 and TRBJ1-2; 9 nucleotides agree with TRBD1. CDR1 and CDR2 from the germline V gene are MGHRA and YSYEKL. The CDR3 has 16 residues. V was pared by 0 bases and J by 4 bases, with 6 bases of the junction left unmatched. As DNA, the CDR3 is TGCGCCAGCAGCCAAGACCGGGACAGGGAGGCCTATGGCTACACCTTC. Its protein product is CASSQDRDREAYGYTF.

The gene calls are TRBV7-2 and TRBJ2-3; D is ambiguous. V was pared by 1 base and J by 4 bases, with 6 bases between. The germline gives CDR1 SGHTA, CDR2 FQGNSA. The CDR3 length is 13 residues. The CDR3 DNA reads as TGTGCCAGCAGCTTAGGGTGGTCAGATACGCAGTATTTT. It encodes CASSLGWSDTQYF.

This clonotype was counted ten times or more. This sequence joins TRBV20-1 and TRBJ2-7, with D uncertain. V gave up 6 bases and J gave up 0 bases, with 12 bases separating them. Germline-derived CDR1 and CDR2 are DFQATT and SNEGSKA (reference sequence). This CDR3 has 13 residues. The CDR3 bases are TGCAGTGCCCCGTCCCTTGGCTCCTACGAGCAGTACTTC. Amino acid sequence: CSAPSLGSYEQYF.

The rearrangement links TRBV25-1 to TRBJ2-2; D is possibly TRBD2 (5 bases). Trimming pared 6 bases from V and 2 bases from J, leaving 10 bases between. This CDR3 contains 14 residues. Germline CDR1 and CDR2: MGHDK and SYGVNS. The CDR3 here is CASSRRTNTGELFF. Written as DNA, the CDR3 is TGTGCCAGCAGCCGGAGGACTAACACCGGGGAGCTGTTTTTT.